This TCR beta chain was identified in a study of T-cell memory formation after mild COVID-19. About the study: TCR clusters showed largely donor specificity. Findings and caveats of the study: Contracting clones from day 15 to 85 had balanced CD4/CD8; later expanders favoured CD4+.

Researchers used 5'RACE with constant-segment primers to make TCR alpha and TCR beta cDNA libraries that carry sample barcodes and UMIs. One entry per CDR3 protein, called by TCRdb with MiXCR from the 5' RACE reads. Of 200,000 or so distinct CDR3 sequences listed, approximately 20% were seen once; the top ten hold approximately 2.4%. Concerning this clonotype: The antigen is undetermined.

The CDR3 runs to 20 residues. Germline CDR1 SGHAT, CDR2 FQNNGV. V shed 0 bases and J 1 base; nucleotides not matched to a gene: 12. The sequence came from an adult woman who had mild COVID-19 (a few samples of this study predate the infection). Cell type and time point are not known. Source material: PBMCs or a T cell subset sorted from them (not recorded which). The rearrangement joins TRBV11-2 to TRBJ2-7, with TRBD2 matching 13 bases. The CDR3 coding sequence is TGTGCCAGCAGCTTAGAACCCGGACTAGCGGGAGTTAGAGCTTCCTACGAGCAGTACTTC. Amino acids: CASSLEPGLAGVRASYEQYF. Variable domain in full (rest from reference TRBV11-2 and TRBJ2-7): EAGVAQSPRYKIIEKRQSVAFWCNPISGHATLYWYQQILGQGPKLLIQFQNNGVVDDSQLPKDRFSAERLKGVDSTLKIQPAKLEDSAVYLCASSLEPGLAGVRASYEQYFGPGTRLTVT.